This T cell receptor beta chain was identified during a study of blood T cell repertoires in COVID-19. At the level of the study: The samples span acute and convalescent COVID-19 from the United States, Italy and Spain. T cells, B-cell-depleted T cells, or PBMCs supplied cDNA or gDNA.

In the source study's methods: Reference gene primer amplification in the assay estimated nucleated cell counts. TCRdb's table, derived via immunoSEQ multiplex PCR, lists solely in-frame clones and lacks some. That table is the source of V, J and clone size, and D and trimming were worked out from the DNA. The data show tens of thousands of clones, with 89% seen just once and around 12% held by the top ten. Deletions cut 2 bases from V and 3 bases from J, with 7 bases between. This CDR3 has 13 amino acids. CDR1 PRHDT and CDR2 FYEKMQ come from the germline V gene (reference sequence). A note on this clone: The sample has other DNA sequences that encode this CDR3 too.

This sequence was found in a man between 65 and 80 years old with active or convalescent COVID-19. V gene TRBV13 combines with J gene TRBJ1-1; D perhaps matches TRBD1 (5 bases). Sequenced sample: peripheral blood. The DNA for the CDR3 is TGTGCCAGCAGCTTACGGGGGTACACTGAAGCTTTCTTT. The encoded protein is CASSLRGYTEAFF.